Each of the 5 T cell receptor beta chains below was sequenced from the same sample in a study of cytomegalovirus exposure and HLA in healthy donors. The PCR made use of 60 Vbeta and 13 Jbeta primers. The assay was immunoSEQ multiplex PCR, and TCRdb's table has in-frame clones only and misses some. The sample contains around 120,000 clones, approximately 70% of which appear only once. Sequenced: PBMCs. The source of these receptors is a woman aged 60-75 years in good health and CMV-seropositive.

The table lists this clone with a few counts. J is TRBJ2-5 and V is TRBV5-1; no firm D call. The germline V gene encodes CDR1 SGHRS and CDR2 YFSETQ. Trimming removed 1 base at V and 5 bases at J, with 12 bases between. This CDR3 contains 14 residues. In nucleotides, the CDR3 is TGCGCCAGCAGCTTGTTACACCCCGGGGAGACCCAGTACTTC. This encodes CASSLLHPGETQYF.

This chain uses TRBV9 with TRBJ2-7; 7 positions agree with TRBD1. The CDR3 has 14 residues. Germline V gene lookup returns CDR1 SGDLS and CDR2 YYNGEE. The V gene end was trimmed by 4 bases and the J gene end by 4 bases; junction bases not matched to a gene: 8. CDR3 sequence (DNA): TGTGCCAGCAGCTCATCGACAGGGAAATACGAGCAGTACTTC. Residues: CASSSSTGKYEQYF.

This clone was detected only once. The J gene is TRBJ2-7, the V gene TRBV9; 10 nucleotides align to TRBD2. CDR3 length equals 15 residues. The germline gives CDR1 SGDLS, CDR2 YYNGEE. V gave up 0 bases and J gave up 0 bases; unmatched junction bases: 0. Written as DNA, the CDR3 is TGTGCCAGCAGCGTAGGACTAGCGGGCTCCTACGAGCAGTACTTC. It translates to CASSVGLAGSYEQYF. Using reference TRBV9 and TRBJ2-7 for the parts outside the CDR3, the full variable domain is DSGVTQTPKHLITATGQRVTLRCSPRSGDLSVYWYQQSLDQGLQFLIQYYNGEERAKGNILERFSAQQFPDLHSELNLSSLELGDSALYFCASSVGLAGSYEQYFGPGTRLTVT.

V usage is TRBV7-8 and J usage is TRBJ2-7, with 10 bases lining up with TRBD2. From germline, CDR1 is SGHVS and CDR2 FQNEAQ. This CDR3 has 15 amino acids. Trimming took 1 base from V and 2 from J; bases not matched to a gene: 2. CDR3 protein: CASSLVAGGPYEQYF. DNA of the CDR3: TGTGCCAGCAGCTTAGTAGCGGGGGGCCCCTACGAGCAGTACTTC.

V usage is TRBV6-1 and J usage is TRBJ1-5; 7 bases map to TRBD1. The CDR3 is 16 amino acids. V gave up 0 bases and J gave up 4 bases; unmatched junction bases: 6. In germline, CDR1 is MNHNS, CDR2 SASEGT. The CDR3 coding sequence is TGTGCCAGCAGTGAAGCGCGGGGACAGTGGAATCAGCCCCAGCATTTT. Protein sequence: CASSEARGQWNQPQHF.